This T cell receptor beta chain is from a study of cytomegalovirus exposure and HLA in healthy donors. Details on this clone: No antigen is known for it.

Both 60 Vbeta primers and 13 Jbeta primers went into the PCR. Data came from immunoSEQ multiplex PCR; TCRdb stores just in-frame clones and leaves some out. The data contain about 100,000 clones, 74% of them singletons. CDR3 length equals 13 residues. Trimming at V came to 4 bases and at J to 4 bases, leaving 3 bases not matched to a gene. Germline lookup yields CDR1 SGHRS and CDR2 YFSETQ. Study-wide results and limits: Usually a TCR sequence was rare, but some public TCRs were found in many donors.

This sequence originates from a man over 45 in good health and CMV-seropositive. The sample was PBMCs. This chain uses TRBV5-1 with TRBJ2-3; 7 nucleotides match TRBD1. The CDR3 region is CASSTTGPDTQYF. CDR3 coding DNA: TGCGCCAGCAGCACGACAGGGCCAGATACGCAGTATTTT.